The clone carrying this T cell receptor beta chain occurred many times. What it binds is unknown. The source of the sample is a study of CD8 T cells in ankylosing spondylitis. CDR1 MDHEN and CDR2 SYDVKM come from the germline V gene. The germline V and J ends were trimmed by 4 bases and 1 base, with 20 bases remaining between them. The length of the CDR3 is 18 residues. Using its own MiXCR run on the 5' RACE reads, TCRdb lists one record per CDR3 protein. The sample has about 69,000 distinct CDR3 sequences; roughly 5.2% are singletons. Study-level findings and limits: Reportedly, disease-linked clones are significantly enriched in ankylosing spondylitis patients' matched synovial fluid. Seemingly characteristic of ankylosing spondylitis blood was a TCR beta motif consisting of fewer than 10 highly homologous variants.

Sequencing was done on a sample of blood, either unsorted or a sorted T cell fraction (not recorded which). This sequence originates from a male donor with ankylosing spondylitis or in good health (not recorded which). V gene TRBV28 combines with J gene TRBJ2-1; the D gene is possibly TRBD2 (5 bases). The CDR3, as DNA: TGTGCCAGCAGTTCCCCGTTTTCCCAACGGGAATCCTACAATGAGCAGTTCTTC. The encoded protein is CASSSPFSQRESYNEQFF.